This record looks at one T cell receptor beta chain sequence and its context. This sample is drawn from a study of shared clonotypes between healthy human individuals. Study overall: Donors had three CD4 naive, three CD4 memory, two CD8 naive and one CD8 memory plate apiece.

Sequencing was performed with immunoSEQ multiplex PCR; in TCRdb, only in-frame clones are kept and a portion is missing. The sample lists some 1 million clones, 65% to 75% occurring once. CDR1 and CDR2 (germline): SNHLY, FYNNEI. This CDR3 region has 11 residues. V shed 10 bases, J shed 5 bases, and the junction held 4 bases outside the gene matches. This receptor was obtained from a man younger than 30 in good health. The sequenced sample was memory CD4+ T cells sorted from blood. Subset in this sample: CD45RA-negative fraction. This rearrangement joins TRBV2 to TRBJ2-5; 7 bases match TRBD1. The CDR3 nucleotides are TGTGCCAAGACAGGGTCGGAGACCCAGTACTTC. It codes for CAKTGSETQYF.